This T cell receptor (beta chain) was sequenced in a study of shared clonotypes between healthy human individuals. Whole-study context: Each donor's CD4 naive and CD4 memory cells filled three plates apiece, CD8 naive two, and CD8 memory one.

This clone was counted a single time. The CDR3 has 14 residues. Germline V CDR1 and CDR2: GTSNPN, SVGIG (reference sequence). Trimming left V 4 bases short and J 0 bases short, with 10 bases between. Terminally differentiated effector memory CD45RA+ cells were excluded from the naive CD8 cells, which were CD45RO-negative and positively selected for CCR7. Libraries were prepared by immunoSEQ multiplex PCR; TCRdb keeps only in-frame clonotypes and omits some of them. There are over 2 million clones in the sample; less than 95% occur only once, and roughly 1.1% lies in the top ten. The TCR sequence derives from a man between 18 and 29 years old in good health. The sequencing input was naive CD8+ T cells sorted from blood. The chain combines TRBV30 with TRBJ1-3, with unresolved D. CDR3 sequence (DNA): TGTGCCTGGACCCGGCCAGGCTCTGGAAACACCATATATTTT. Translation: CAWTRPGSGNTIYF.